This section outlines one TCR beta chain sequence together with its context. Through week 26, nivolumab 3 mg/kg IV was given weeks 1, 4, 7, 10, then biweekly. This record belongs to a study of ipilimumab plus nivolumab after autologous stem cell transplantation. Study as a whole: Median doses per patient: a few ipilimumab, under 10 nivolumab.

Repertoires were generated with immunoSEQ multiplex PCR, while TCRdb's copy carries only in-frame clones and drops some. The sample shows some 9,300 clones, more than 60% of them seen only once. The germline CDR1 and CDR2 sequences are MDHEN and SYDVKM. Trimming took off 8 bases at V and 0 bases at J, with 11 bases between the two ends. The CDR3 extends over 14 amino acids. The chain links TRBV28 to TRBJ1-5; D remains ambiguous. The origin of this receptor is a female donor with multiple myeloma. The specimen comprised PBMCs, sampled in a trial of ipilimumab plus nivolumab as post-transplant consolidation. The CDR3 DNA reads TGTGCCAGCCTACAGAGTTATAGCAATCAGCCCCAGCATTTT. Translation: CASLQSYSNQPQHF.